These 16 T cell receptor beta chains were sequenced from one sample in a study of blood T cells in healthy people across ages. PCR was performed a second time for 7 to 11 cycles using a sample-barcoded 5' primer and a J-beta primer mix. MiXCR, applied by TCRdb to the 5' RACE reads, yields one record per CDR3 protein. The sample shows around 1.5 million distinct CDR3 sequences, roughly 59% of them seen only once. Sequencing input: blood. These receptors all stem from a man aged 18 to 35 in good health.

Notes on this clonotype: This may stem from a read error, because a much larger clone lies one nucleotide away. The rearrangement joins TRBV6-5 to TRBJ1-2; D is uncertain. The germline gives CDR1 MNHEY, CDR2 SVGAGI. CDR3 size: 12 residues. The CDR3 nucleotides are TGTGTCAGCAGATCCCCCCTAGGTGGCTACACCTTC. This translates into CVSRSPLGGYTF.

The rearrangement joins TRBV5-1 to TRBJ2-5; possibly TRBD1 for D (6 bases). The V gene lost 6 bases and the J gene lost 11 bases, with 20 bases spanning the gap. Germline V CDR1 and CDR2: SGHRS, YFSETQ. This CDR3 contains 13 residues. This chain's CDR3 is CASTRTDTKEQYF. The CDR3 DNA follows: TGCGCCAGCACCCGGACAGATACGAAGGAGCAGTACTTC. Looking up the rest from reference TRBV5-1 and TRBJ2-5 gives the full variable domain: KAGVTQTPRYLIKTRGQQVTLSCSPISGHRSVSWYQQTPGQGLQFLFEYFSETQRNKGNFPGRFSGRQFSNSRSEMNVSTLELGDSALYLCASTRTDTKEQYFGPGTRLLVL.

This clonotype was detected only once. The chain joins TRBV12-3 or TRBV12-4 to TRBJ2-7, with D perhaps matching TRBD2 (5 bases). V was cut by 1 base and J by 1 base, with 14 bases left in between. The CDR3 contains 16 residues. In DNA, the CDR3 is TGTGCCAGCAGTTTAGGGCCCCTCGGGAATTCCTACGAGCAGTACTTC. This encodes CASSLGPLGNSYEQYF.

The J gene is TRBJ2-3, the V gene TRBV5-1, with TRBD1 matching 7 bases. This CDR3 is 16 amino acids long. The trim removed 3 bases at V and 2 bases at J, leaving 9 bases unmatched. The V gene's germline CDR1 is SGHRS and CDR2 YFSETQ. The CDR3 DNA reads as TGCGCCAGCAGCTCCCTCCCCGGGACAGACACAGATACGCAGTATTTT. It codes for CASSSLPGTDTDTQYF.

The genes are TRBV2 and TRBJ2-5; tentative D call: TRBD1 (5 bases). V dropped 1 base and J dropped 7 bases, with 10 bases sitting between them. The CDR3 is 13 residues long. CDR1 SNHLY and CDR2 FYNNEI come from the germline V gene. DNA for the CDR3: TGTGCCAGCAGTGAAGTCCAGGGCGGGACCCAGTACTTC. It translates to CASSEVQGGTQYF.

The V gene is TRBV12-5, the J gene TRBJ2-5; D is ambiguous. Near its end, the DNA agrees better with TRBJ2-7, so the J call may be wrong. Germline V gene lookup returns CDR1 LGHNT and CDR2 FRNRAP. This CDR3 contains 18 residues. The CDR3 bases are TGTGCTAGTGGTCGCAGGCGGTCCTCAACCTACAGCTCCTACGAGCAGTACTTC. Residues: CASGRRRSSTYSSYEQYF.

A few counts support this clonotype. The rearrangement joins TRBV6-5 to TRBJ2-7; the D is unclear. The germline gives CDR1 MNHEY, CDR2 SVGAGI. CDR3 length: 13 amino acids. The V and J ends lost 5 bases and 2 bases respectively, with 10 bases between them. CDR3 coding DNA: TGTGCCAGCAGTATAGGCAGCACCTACGAGCAGTACTTC. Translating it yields CASSIGSTYEQYF.

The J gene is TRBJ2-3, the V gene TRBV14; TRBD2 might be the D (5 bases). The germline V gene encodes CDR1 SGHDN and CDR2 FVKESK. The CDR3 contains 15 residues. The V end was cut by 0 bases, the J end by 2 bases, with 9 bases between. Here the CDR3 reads CASSQDSDSTDTQYF. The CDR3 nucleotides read TGTGCCAGCAGCCAAGATTCGGACTCCACAGATACGCAGTATTTT.

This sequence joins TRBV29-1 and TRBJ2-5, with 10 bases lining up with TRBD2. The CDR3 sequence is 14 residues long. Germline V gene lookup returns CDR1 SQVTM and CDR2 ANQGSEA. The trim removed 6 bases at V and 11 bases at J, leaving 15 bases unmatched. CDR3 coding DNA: TGCAGCGTGTCAACTAGCGGGACCTGCAATGAGCAGTACTTC. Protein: CSVSTSGTCNEQYF.

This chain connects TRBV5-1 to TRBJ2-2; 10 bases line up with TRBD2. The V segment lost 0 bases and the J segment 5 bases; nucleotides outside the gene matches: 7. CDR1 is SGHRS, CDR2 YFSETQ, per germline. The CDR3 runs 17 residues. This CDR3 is CASSLGPSGSMTGELFF. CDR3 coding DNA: TGCGCCAGCAGCTTGGGGCCTAGCGGGAGTATGACCGGGGAGCTGTTTTTT. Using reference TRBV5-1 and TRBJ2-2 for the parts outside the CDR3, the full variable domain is KAGVTQTPRYLIKTRGQQVTLSCSPISGHRSVSWYQQTPGQGLQFLFEYFSETQRNKGNFPGRFSGRQFSNSRSEMNVSTLELGDSALYLCASSLGPSGSMTGELFFGEGSRLTVL.

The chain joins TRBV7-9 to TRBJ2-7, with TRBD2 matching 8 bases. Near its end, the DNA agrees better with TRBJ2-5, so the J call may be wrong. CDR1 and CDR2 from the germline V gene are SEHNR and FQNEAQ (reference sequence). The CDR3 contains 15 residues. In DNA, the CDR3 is TGTGCCAGCGGCCCCCCCGCGGGAGGAGAGGAGACCCAGTACTTC. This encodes CASGPPAGGEETQYF.

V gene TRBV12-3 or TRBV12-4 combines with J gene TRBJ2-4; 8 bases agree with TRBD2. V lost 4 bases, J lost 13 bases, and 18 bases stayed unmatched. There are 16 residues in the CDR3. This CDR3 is CASSSGTRWKNREQYF. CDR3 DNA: TGTGCCAGCAGTTCGGGGACTAGGTGGAAGAACAGGGAGCAGTACTTC.

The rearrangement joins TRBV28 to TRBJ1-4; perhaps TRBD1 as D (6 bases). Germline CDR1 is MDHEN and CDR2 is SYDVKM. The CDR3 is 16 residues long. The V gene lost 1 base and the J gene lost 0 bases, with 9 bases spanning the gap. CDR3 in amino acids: CASSLYKGATNEKLFF. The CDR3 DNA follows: TGTGCCAGCAGTTTATATAAGGGGGCAACTAATGAAAAACTGTTTTTT.

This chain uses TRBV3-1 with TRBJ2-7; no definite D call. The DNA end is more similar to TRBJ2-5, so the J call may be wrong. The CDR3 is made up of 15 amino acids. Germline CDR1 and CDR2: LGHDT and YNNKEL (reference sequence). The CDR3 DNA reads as TGTGCCAGCAGCCACCGTGGACCCGGCCGGGAGACCCAGTACTTC. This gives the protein CASSHRGPGRETQYF.

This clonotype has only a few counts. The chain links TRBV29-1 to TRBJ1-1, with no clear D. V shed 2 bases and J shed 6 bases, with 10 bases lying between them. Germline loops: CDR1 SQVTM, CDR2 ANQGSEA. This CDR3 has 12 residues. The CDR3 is CSVESNRAEAFF. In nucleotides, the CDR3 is TGCAGCGTTGAATCGAACAGAGCTGAAGCTTTCTTT.

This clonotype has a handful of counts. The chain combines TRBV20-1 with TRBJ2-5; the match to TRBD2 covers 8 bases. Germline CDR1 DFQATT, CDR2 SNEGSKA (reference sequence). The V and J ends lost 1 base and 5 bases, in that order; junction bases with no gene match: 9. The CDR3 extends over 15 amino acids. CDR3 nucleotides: TGCAGTGCTAGAGCGTTGGTAGCGGGGAAGGAGACCCAGTACTTC. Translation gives CSARALVAGKETQYF.